This TCR beta chain was documented in a study of T-cell memory formation after mild COVID-19. Overall study context: TCR clusters mostly belonged to single donors. Study results and caveats: Later expanders leaned CD4+, whereas day 15 to 85 contracting clones were balanced CD4/CD8.

About this clonotype itself: Its target is not known.

Germline values: CDR1 SNHLY, CDR2 FYNNEI. Trimming shortened V by 9 bases and J by 0 bases, and 9 bases separated the two germline ends. This CDR3 is 13 amino acids long. From the 5' RACE reads, TCRdb called clonotypes with MiXCR, one entry per CDR3 protein. Of about 270,000 distinct CDR3 sequences in the sample, 15% to 17% were seen once. The sequenced sample was PBMCs or a T cell subset sorted from them (not recorded which). The V call is TRBV2, the J call TRBJ1-3; D remains unclear. This clonotype was obtained from an adult woman who had mild COVID-19 (a few samples of this study predate the infection). Cell type and time point are not known. CDR3 DNA: TGTGCCAGGCGAGAAAGCTCTGGAAACACCATATATTTT. This encodes CARRESSGNTIYF. Full variable domain (missing parts from reference TRBV2 and TRBJ1-3): EPEVTQTPSHQVTQMGQEVILRCVPISNHLYFYWYRQILGQKVEFLVSFYNNEISEKSEIFDDQFSVERPDGSNFTLKIRSTKLEDSAMYFCARRESSGNTIYFGEGSWLTVV.